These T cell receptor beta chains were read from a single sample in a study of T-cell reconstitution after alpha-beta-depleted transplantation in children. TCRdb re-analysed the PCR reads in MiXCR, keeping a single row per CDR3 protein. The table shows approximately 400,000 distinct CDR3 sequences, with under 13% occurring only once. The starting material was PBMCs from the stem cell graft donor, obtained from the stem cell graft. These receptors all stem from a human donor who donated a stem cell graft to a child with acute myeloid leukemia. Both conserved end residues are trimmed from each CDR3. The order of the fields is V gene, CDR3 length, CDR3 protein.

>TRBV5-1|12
ASSLADRGVEQY
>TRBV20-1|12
SARYTGGGETQY
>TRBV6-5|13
ASSYGDSMNTEAF
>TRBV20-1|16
SARDVRTSGRAEDTQY
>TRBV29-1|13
SVDILRGGLDTQY
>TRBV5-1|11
ASSRTTGDTQY
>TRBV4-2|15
ASSQESRVSYNSPLH
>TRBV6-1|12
ASRPGTSSETQY
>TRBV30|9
AWSLSYEQY
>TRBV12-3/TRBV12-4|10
ASSLEGRELF
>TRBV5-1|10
ASSLGGSGYT